This entry features one T cell receptor (beta chain) sequence. The target antigen is unknown. The data stem from a study of graft-versus-host responses after intestinal transplantation. Study as a whole: All of the recipients had induction that used anti-thymocyte globulin, then tacrolimus and steroids for about 3 years.

The germline V gene has CDR1 MDHEN and CDR2 SYDVKM. The V end was cut by 4 bases, the J end by 4 bases, with 8 bases between. The CDR3 is made up of 13 amino acids. Broader study findings: Graft-versus-host to host-versus-graft clonal ratios in allografts were high in patients with graft-donor T cell macrochimerism. Peak GvH clone levels in circulation were associated with early post-transplant HvG declines. Some GvH clones were seen earlier in gut or blood, suggesting intestinal origin.

The data were produced by immunoSEQ multiplex PCR, yet TCRdb's version contains in-frame clones alone and is incomplete. The data contain over 75,000 clones, roughly 89% of them singletons. V gene TRBV28 combines with J gene TRBJ1-3; D may be TRBD1 (5 bases). The source was unstimulated CD4+ T cells sorted from spleen or lymph node cells, collected before intestinal transplant. This clonotype originated in a human donor who received an intestinal transplant. CDR3 DNA: TGTGCCAGCAGTTGGGGCAGCGGAAACACCATATATTTT. It encodes CASSWGSGNTIYF.